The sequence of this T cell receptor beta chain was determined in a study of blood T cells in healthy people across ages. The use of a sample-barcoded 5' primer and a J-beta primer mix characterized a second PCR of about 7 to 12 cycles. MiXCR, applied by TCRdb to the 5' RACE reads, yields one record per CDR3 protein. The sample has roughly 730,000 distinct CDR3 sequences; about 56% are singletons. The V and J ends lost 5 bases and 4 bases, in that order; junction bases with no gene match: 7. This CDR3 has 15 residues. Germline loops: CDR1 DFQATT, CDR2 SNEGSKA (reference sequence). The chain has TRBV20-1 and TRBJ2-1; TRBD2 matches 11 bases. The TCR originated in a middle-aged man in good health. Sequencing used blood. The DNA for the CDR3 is TGCAGTGCTGAACCGGGACTAGCGGATTACAATGAGCAGTTCTTC. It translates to CSAEPGLADYNEQFF.